This TCR beta chain originates from a study of CXCR3-negative and CXCR3-positive naive CD8 T cells. Study outcomes and limitations: With CXCR3 expression partially decreased after cryopreservation, most assays relied on fresh PBMCs.

On this clonotype itself: Its antigen is currently unknown.

CDR1 and CDR2 (germline): SGHNT, YENEEA. The CDR3 sequence is 14 residues long. In preparing the TRB cDNA libraries, 5' RACE with UMI labels was used. TCRdb processed the 5' RACE reads again and assigns one entry to each CDR3 protein, with no DNA. Here the sample table reports about 56,000 distinct CDR3 sequences. V and J are TRBV11-3 and TRBJ2-7; the D call of TRBD1 rests on TCRdb alone, since no DNA is present to check it. This TCR derives from a human donor in good health. Some clones in this sample may be carry-over from other donors' samples. Sample: memory CD8+ T cells from blood. CDR3 protein: CASSARTGHYEQYF.